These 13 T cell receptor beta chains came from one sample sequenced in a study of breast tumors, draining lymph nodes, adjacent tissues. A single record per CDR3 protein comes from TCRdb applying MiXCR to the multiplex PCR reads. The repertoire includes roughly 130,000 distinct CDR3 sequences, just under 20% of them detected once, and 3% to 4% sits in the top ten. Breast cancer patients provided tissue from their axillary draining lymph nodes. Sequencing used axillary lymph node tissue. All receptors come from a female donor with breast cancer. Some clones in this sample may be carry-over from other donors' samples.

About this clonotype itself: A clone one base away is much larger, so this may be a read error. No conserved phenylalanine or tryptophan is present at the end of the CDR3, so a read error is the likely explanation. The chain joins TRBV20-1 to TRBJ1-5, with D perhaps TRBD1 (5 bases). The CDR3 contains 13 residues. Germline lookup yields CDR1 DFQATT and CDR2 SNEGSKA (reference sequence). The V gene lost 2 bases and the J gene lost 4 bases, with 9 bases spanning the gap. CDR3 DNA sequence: TGCAGTGCTAGACCGGGGGTAAATCAGCCCCAGCATTCT. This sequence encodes CSARPGVNQPQHS.

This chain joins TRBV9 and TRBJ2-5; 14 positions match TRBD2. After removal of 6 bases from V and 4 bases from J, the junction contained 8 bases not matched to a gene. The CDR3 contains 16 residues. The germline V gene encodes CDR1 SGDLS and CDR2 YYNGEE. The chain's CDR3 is CASTESGTSGRETQYF. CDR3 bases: TGTGCCAGCACCGAATCCGGGACTAGCGGGAGAGAGACCCAGTACTTC.

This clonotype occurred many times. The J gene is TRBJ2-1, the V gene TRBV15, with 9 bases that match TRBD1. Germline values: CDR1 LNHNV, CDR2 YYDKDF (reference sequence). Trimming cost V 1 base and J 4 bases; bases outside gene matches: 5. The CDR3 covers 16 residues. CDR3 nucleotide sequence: TGTGCCACCAGCAGAGCCTGGGACAGGGATTACAATGAGCAGTTCTTC. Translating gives CATSRAWDRDYNEQFF.

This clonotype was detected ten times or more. CDR3 loop: CASSLGRYGYNEQFF. The CDR3 region has the DNA TGCGCCAGCAGCCTCGGGAGGTACGGCTACAATGAGCAGTTCTTC. The genes are TRBV5-1 and TRBJ2-1; 7 positions agree with TRBD2. Germline V gene lookup returns CDR1 SGHRS and CDR2 YFSETQ. The CDR3 is 15 amino acids. Losses at the gene ends were 4 bases for V and 3 bases for J; bases not matched to a gene: 7.

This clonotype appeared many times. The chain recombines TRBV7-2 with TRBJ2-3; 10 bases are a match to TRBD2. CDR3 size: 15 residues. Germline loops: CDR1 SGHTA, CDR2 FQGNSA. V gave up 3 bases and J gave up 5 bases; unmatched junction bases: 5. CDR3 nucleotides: TGTGCCAGCAGCTTTCTAGCGGGAGATATAGATACGCAGTATTTT. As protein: CASSFLAGDIDTQYF.

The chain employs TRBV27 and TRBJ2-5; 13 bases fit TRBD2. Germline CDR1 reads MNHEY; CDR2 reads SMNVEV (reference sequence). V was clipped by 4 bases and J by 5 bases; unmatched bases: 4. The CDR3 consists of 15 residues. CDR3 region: CASSSRTSGSETQYF. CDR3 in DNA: TGTGCCAGCAGTTCTCGGACTAGCGGGAGTGAGACCCAGTACTTC.

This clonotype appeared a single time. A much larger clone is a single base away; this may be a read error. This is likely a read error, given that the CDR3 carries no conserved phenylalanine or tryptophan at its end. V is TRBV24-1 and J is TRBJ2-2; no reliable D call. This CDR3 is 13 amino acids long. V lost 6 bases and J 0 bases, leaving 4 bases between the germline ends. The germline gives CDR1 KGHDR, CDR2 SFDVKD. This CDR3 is CATSRANTGELFL. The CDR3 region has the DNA TGTGCCACCAGTCGGGCGAACACCGGGGAGCTGTTTCTT.

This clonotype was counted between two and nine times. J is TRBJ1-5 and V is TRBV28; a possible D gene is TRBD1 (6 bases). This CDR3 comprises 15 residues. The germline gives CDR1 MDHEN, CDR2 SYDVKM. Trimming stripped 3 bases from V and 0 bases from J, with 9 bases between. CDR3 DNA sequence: TGTGCCAGCAGTTTCGGGACAAATAGCAATCAGCCCCAGCATTTT. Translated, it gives CASSFGTNSNQPQHF.

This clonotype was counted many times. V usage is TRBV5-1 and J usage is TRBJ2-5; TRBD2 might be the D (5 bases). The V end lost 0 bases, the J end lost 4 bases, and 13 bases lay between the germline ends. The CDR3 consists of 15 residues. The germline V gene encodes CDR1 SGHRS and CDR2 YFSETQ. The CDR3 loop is CASSLGFGEGETQYF. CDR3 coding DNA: TGCGCCAGCAGCTTGGGATTCGGGGAAGGAGAGACCCAGTACTTC.

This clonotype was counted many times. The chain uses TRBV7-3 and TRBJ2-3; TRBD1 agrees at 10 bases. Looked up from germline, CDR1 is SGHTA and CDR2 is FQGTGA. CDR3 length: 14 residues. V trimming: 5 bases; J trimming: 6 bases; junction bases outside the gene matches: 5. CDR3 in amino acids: CASSPDRGEDTQYF. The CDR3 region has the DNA TGTGCCAGCAGCCCGGACAGGGGGGAGGATACGCAGTATTTT. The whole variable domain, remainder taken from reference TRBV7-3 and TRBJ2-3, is GAGVSQTPSNKVTEKGKYVELRCDPISGHTALYWYRQSLGQGPEFLIYFQGTGAADDSGLPNDRFFAVRPEGSVSTLKIQRTERGDSAVYLCASSPDRGEDTQYFGPGTRLTVL.

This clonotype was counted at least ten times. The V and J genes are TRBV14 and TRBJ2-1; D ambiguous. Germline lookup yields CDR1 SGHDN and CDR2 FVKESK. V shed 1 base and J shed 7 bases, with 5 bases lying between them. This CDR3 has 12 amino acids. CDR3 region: CASSQARNEQFF. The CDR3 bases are TGTGCCAGCAGCCAAGCTAGGAATGAGCAGTTCTTC.

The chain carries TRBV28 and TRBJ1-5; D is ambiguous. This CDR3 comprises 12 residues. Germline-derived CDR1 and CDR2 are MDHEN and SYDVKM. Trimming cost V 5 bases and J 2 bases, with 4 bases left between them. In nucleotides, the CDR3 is TGTGCCAGCAGTGGGGGCAATCAGCCCCAGCATTTT. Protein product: CASSGGNQPQHF.

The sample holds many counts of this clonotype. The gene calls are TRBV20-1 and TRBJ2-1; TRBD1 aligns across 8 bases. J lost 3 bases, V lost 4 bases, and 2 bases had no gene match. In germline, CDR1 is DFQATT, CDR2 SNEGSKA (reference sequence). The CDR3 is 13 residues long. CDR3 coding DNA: TGCAGTGCTACAGGGGGCGACTACAATGAGCAGTTCTTC. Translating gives CSATGGDYNEQFF.